The 7 T cell receptor beta chains listed next were all sequenced from one sample in a study of T cells after yellow fever vaccination. TCRdb reprocessed the 5' RACE reads via MiXCR and lists one record per CDR3 protein. The data hold 450,000 to 650,000 distinct CDR3 sequences, with roughly 14% observed a single time. The sample in question was PBMCs, obtained on the day of the yellow fever booster vaccination. All receptors derive from a man aged 25-45 years who received the YFV17D yellow fever vaccine.

CDR3 residues: CSAYLAGSAETQYF. For the CDR3, the DNA is TGCAGTGCTTACCTGGCTGGTAGCGCGGAGACCCAGTACTTC. The chain combines TRBV20-1 with TRBJ2-5; maybe TRBD2 (5 bases). V was pared by 5 bases and J by 5 bases, with 18 bases between. Germline V gene sequence: CDR1 DFQATT, CDR2 SNEGSKA (reference sequence). The CDR3 spans 14 residues.

The chain couples TRBV20-1 to TRBJ2-1; TRBD2 aligns across 12 bases. CDR1 DFQATT and CDR2 SNEGSKA come from the germline V gene (reference sequence). The V and J ends lost 3 bases and 7 bases, in that order; junction bases with no gene match: 4. CDR3 length: 14 amino acids. CDR3 sequence reads: CSASRTSGTNEQFF. The DNA for the CDR3 is TGCAGTGCTAGTAGGACTAGCGGGACAAATGAGCAGTTCTTC.

This clonotype showed up just a few times. V usage is TRBV7-2 and J usage is TRBJ2-5, with a tentative D call TRBD2 (6 bases). The CDR3 has 13 amino acids. V dropped 4 bases and J dropped 5 bases, with 11 bases sitting between them. Germline lookup yields CDR1 SGHTA and CDR2 FQGNSA. The CDR3 spells CASSSREAETQYF. The CDR3 region has the DNA TGTGCCAGCAGCTCGAGGGAGGCGGAGACCCAGTACTTC.

DNA for the CDR3: TGTGCCAGCAGCGTAGTTGGACAGGCGAACACTGAAGCTTTCTTT. Its protein is CASSVVGQANTEAFF. The chain joins TRBV7-2 to TRBJ1-1; TRBD1 matches at 7 bases. Germline V gene data show CDR1 as SGHTA and CDR2 as FQGNSA. The CDR3 loop spans 15 amino acids. V was pared by 5 bases and J by 1 base, with 7 bases of the junction left unmatched.

The gene calls are TRBV5-1 and TRBJ1-2, with TRBD1 matching 8 bases. V lost 3 bases, J lost 7 bases, and 8 bases stayed unmatched. Germline V gene sequence: CDR1 SGHRS, CDR2 YFSETQ. The CDR3 totals 14 residues. The CDR3 protein is CASSYNDRGFGYTF. Here the CDR3 DNA reads TGCGCCAGCAGCTACAACGACAGGGGTTTTGGCTACACCTTC.

The rearrangement joins TRBV7-2 to TRBJ1-3; possible D gene TRBD1, 5 bases. This CDR3 spans 13 amino acids. Germline V gives CDR1 SGHTA, CDR2 FQGNSA. Deletions cut 2 bases from V and 7 bases from J, with 9 bases between. The CDR3 DNA reads TGTGCCAGCAGCTTACCGGGGCTCAACACCATATATTTT. It yields the protein CASSLPGLNTIYF.

This clonotype was seen more than once but under ten times. The chain has TRBV4-3 and TRBJ2-7; D is unresolved. V was cut by 0 bases and J by 2 bases, with 8 bases left in between. CDR1 and CDR2 from the germline V gene are LGHNA and YSLEER. The CDR3 length is 14 residues. The CDR3 nucleotides read TGCGCCAGCAGCCAAGATCAGCATACCTACGAGCAGTACTTC. This sequence encodes CASSQDQHTYEQYF.